This TCR beta chain was found in a study of cytomegalovirus exposure and HLA in healthy donors. General study points: CMV antigen specificity of a few CMV-associated chains was confirmed in vitro. Overall, approximately 150 TCR beta chains were annotated as cytomegalovirus-associated. As was reported, the classifier diagnosed cytomegalovirus status with high specificity and sensitivity.

As concerns this clone: What it binds is unknown.

The table came from immunoSEQ multiplex PCR; TCRdb's copy has only in-frame clones and leaves some out. The table lists some 210,000 clones, more than 75% of them singletons, with about 2% in the top ten. Germline values: CDR1 SGDLS, CDR2 YYNGEE. The CDR3 covers 16 residues. V was trimmed by 4 bases and J by 0 bases, leaving 15 bases between them. Sequences were obtained from PBMCs. The V and J genes are TRBV9 and TRBJ2-3; possible D gene TRBD2, 6 bases. This TCR was sampled from a woman between 18 and 29 years old in good health and CMV-seropositive. The CDR3 region has the DNA TGTGCCAGCAGCAACCCCCTAGCGACCAGCACAGATACGCAGTATTTT. Protein sequence: CASSNPLATSTDTQYF.